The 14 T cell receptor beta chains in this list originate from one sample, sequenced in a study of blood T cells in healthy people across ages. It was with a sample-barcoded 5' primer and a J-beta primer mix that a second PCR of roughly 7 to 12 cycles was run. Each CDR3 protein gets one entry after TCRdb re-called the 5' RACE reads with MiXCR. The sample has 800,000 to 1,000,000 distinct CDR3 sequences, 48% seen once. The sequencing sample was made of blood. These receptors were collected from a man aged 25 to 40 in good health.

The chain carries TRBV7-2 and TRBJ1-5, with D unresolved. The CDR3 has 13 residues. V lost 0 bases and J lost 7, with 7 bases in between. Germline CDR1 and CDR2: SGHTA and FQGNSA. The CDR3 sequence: CASSLANGQPQHF. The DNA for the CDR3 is TGTGCCAGCAGCTTAGCGAACGGGCAGCCCCAGCATTTT. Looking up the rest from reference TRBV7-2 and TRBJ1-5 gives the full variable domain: GAGVSQSPSNKVTEKGKDVELRCDPISGHTALYWYRQSLGQGLEFLIYFQGNSAPDKSGLPSDRFSAERTGGSVSTLTIQRTQQEDSAVYLCASSLANGQPQHFGDGTRLSIL.

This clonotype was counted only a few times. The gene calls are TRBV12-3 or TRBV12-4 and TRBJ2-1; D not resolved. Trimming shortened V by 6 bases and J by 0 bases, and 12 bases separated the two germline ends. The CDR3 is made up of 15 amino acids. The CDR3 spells CASSRDLSSYNEQFF. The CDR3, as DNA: TGTGCCAGCAGCCGTGACTTAAGCTCCTACAATGAGCAGTTCTTC.

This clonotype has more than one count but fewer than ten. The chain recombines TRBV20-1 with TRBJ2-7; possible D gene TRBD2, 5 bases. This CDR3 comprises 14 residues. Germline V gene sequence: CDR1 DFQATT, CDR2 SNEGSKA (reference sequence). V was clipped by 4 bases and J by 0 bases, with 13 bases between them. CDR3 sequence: CSAKTRRASYEQYF. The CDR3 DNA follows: TGCAGTGCTAAAACTAGAAGGGCCTCCTACGAGCAGTACTTC.

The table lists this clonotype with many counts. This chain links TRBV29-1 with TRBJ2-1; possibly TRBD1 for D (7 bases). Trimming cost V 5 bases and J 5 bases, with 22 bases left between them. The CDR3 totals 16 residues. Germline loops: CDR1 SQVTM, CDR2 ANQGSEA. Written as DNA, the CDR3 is TGCAGCGTTCCCGGGGGCCAGGGACAGACTAACAATGAGCAGTTCTTC. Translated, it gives CSVPGGQGQTNNEQFF.

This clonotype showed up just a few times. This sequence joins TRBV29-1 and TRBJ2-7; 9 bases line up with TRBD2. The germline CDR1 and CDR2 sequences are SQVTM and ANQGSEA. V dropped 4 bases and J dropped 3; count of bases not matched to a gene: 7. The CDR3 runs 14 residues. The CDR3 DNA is TGCAGCGTTGGTGGCCTAGCGGGGAGCTACGAGCAGTACTTC. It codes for CSVGGLAGSYEQYF.

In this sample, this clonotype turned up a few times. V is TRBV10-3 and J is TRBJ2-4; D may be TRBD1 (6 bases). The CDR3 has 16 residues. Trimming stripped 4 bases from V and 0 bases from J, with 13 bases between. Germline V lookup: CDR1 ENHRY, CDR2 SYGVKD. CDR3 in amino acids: CAISGGQTLAKNIQYF. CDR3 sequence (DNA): TGTGCCATCAGTGGAGGACAGACACTAGCCAAAAACATTCAGTACTTC.

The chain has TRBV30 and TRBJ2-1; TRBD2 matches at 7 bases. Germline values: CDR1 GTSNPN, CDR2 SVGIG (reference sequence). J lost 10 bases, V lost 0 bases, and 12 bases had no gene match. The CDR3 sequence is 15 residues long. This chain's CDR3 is CAWSVSAGYAFEQFF. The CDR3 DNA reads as TGTGCCTGGAGTGTCTCAGCGGGGTACGCATTCGAGCAGTTCTTC.

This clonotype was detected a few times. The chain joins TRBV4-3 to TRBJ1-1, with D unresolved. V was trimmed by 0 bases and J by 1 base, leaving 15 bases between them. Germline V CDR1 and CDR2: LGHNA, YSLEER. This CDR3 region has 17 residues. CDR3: CASSQEPPGYGNTEAFF. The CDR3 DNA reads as TGCGCCAGCAGCCAAGAACCGCCCGGTTATGGGAACACTGAAGCTTTCTTT.

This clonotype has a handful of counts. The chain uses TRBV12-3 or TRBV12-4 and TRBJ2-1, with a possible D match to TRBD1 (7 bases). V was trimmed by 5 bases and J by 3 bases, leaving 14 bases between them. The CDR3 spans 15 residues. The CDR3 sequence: CASSRRQGGYNEQFF. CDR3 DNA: TGTGCCAGCAGTCGTCGACAGGGAGGCTACAATGAGCAGTTCTTC.

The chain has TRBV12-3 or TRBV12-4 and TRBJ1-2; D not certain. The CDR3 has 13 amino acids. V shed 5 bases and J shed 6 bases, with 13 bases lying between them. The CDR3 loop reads CASSPSLEDGYTF. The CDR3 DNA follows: TGTGCCAGCAGTCCTTCGCTGGAGGATGGCTACACCTTC.

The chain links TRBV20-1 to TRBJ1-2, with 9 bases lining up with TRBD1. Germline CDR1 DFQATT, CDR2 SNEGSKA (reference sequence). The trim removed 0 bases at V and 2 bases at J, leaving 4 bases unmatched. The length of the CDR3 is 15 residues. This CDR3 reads CSARDAGQGNYGYTF. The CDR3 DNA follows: TGCAGTGCTAGAGATGCTGGACAGGGGAACTATGGCTACACCTTC.

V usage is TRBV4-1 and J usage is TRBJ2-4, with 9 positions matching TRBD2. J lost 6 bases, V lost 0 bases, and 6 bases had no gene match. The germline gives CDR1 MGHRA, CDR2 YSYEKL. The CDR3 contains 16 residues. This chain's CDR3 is CASSQEGSGGRNIQYF. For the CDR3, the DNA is TGCGCCAGCAGCCAAGAAGGAAGCGGGGGGAGAAACATTCAGTACTTC.

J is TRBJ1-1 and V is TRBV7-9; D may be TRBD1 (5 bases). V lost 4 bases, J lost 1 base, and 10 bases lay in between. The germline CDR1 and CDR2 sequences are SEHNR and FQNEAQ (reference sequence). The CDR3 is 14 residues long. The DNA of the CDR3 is TGTGCCAGCAGCTCCGGGACGAGGAACACTGAAGCTTTCTTT. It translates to CASSSGTRNTEAFF.

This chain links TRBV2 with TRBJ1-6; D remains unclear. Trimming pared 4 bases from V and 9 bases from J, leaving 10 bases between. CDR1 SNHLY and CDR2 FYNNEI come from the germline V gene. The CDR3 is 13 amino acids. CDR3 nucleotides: TGTGCCAGCAGTGCTGATGGGAGTTCACCCCTCCACTTT. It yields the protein CASSADGSSPLHF.